These 5 T cell receptor beta chains were sequenced from one sample in a study of shared clonotypes between healthy human individuals. TCRdb's table, derived via immunoSEQ multiplex PCR, lists solely in-frame clones and lacks some. Here the sample spans about 2.3 million clones, roughly 93% being singletons. Input material: naive CD4+ T cells from PBMCs. Noted subset: CD45RA+ positively selected. The receptors come from a man younger than 35 in good health. Some clones in this sample may be carry-over from other donors' samples.

The table lists this clone with a count of one. V and J are TRBV7-2 and TRBJ2-5; TRBD2 might be the D (6 bases). CDR1 SGHTA and CDR2 FQGNSA come from the germline V gene. The CDR3 consists of 11 residues. Trimming took 6 bases from V and 9 from J, leaving 11 bases between them. This CDR3 reads CASRLWGAQYF. The CDR3 DNA reads TGTGCCAGCAGGCTATGGGGGGCCCAGTACTTC.

Remarks on this clone: Other DNA sequences in the same sample also yield this CDR3. The V gene is TRBV2, the J gene TRBJ2-1; D possibly corresponds to TRBD2 (6 bases). This CDR3 has 15 residues. Germline V lookup: CDR1 SNHLY, CDR2 FYNNEI. V gave up 2 bases and J gave up 0 bases, with 8 bases separating them. The CDR3 reads CASSELGSSYNEQFF. For the CDR3, the DNA is TGTGCCAGCAGTGAACTCGGGAGCTCCTACAATGAGCAGTTCTTC.

The chain joins TRBV28 to TRBJ2-4, with no clear D. V lost 6 bases and J lost 3, with 15 bases in between. There are 15 residues in the CDR3. Germline V gives CDR1 MDHEN, CDR2 SYDVKM. This CDR3 is CASSSTLPSKNIQYF. CDR3 coding DNA: TGTGCCAGCAGCTCGACACTCCCGAGCAAAAACATTCAGTACTTC.

The CDR3 DNA is TGTGCCAGCAGCTTAGATGGGTTTGCTAGCCAGTACTTC. Translating gives CASSLDGFASQYF. V and J are TRBV7-7 and TRBJ2-4; TRBD2 might be the D (5 bases). V was pared by 1 base and J by 13 bases, with 14 bases between. Germline loops: CDR1 SSHAT, CDR2 FNYEAQ (reference sequence). This CDR3 spans 13 amino acids.

The gene calls are TRBV5-1 and TRBJ2-1; the D is unclear. CDR3 size: 14 residues. Trimming removed 2 bases at V and 5 bases at J, with 11 bases between. Germline CDR1 is SGHRS and CDR2 is YFSETQ. The CDR3 spells CASSLAPLDNEQFF. CDR3 bases: TGCGCCAGCAGCTTAGCACCCCTTGACAATGAGCAGTTCTTC.